These 30 T cell receptor beta chains share one sample of origin, sequenced in a study of vaccination effects on CD4 cells after COVID-19. These receptors have no identified antigens. Clones were sequenced by immunoSEQ multiplex PCR, and TCRdb holds only the in-frame ones, with some missing. The sample holds roughly 73,000 clones, under 85% seen once. Before sequencing, viral peptide pools were used by the ViraFEST assay to expand antigen-specific CD4+ T cells. Once cultured for nine to ten days, the cells underwent separation to obtain CD4+ T cells. A positive SARS-CoV-2 PCR test fell between March and December 2020. Source: CD4+ T cells from PBMCs cultured with HIV peptides, taken before COVID-19 vaccination. The subset here: HIV-1 Nef peptide pool negative control/reference culture. The receptors were gathered from a human donor who had a prior SARS-CoV-2 infection.

This clone was seen a few times. This chain joins TRBV27 and TRBJ2-5; perhaps TRBD1 as D (6 bases). Germline V gene lookup returns CDR1 MNHEY and CDR2 SMNVEV (reference sequence). There are 16 residues in the CDR3. V was shortened by 1 base and J by 0 bases, with 12 bases between the two germline ends. CDR3 DNA: TGTGCCAGCAGTTTATACCCAGGACAGTACCAAGAGACCCAGTACTTC. Protein product: CASSLYPGQYQETQYF.

On this clone: Other DNA sequences in this sample translate to the same CDR3. This sequence joins TRBV30 and TRBJ2-5; no firm D call. Germline V CDR1 and CDR2: GTSNPN, SVGIG (reference sequence). The CDR3 loop spans 11 amino acids. V lost 3 bases to trimming and J lost 4 bases, with 6 bases between them. The CDR3 DNA reads TGTGCCTGGAGCGTGGGAGAGACCCAGTACTTC. It codes for CAWSVGETQYF.

The chain carries TRBV6-1 and TRBJ1-2, with unresolved D. Trimming cost V 4 bases and J 8 bases, with 23 bases left between them. CDR1 MNHNS and CDR2 SASEGT come from the germline V gene. This CDR3 comprises 16 residues. CDR3 nucleotides: TGTGCCAGCAGTGCTAGCTTGCAGAACCTTGAGGAGGGCTACACCTTC. This translates into CASSASLQNLEEGYTF.

This chain joins TRBV7-8 and TRBJ1-1; maybe TRBD1 (5 bases). CDR3 size: 15 residues. Germline V gene sequence: CDR1 SGHVS, CDR2 FQNEAQ. Trimming took off 1 base at V and 6 bases at J, with 15 bases between the two ends. The CDR3 nucleotides read TGTGCCAGCAGCTTAGTTCTTTATATACAGGCTGAAGCTTTCTTT. Its translation: CASSLVLYIQAEAFF.

This chain uses TRBV6-6 with TRBJ2-7; D may correspond to TRBD1 or TRBD2 (6 bases each). The V and J ends lost 8 bases and 2 bases respectively, with 16 bases between them. Germline V gene data show CDR1 as MNHNY and CDR2 as SVGAGI (reference sequence). The CDR3 extends over 14 amino acids. For the CDR3, the DNA is TGTGCCAGCGTGGGGGGCATGGACACCTACGAGCAGTACTTC. It encodes CASVGGMDTYEQYF.

This chain connects TRBV7-8 to TRBJ1-2, with TRBD1 matching 12 bases. The CDR3 contains 17 residues. Germline loops: CDR1 SGHVS, CDR2 FQNEAQ. The V gene end was trimmed by 1 base and the J gene end by 4 bases; junction bases not matched to a gene: 7. This CDR3 is CASSLVGTGGASYGYTF. For the CDR3, the DNA is TGTGCCAGCAGCTTAGTAGGGACAGGGGGCGCTAGCTATGGCTACACCTTC.

This rearrangement joins TRBV5-1 to TRBJ2-2; D gene uncertain. CDR1 and CDR2 from the germline V gene are SGHRS and YFSETQ. V lost 4 bases and J lost 0, with 10 bases in between. CDR3 length: 15 amino acids. Written as DNA, the CDR3 is TGCGCCAGCAGCCAGGAGATAACGAACACCGGGGAGCTGTTTTTT. This encodes CASSQEITNTGELFF.

This clone occurred a few times. This chain uses TRBV29-1 with TRBJ1-1, with D possibly being TRBD1 (6 bases). The CDR3 covers 13 residues. CDR1 SQVTM and CDR2 ANQGSEA come from the germline V gene. Trimming removed 7 bases at V and 2 bases at J, with 14 bases between. CDR3: CSGAQGTNTEAFF. DNA of the CDR3: TGCAGCGGAGCACAGGGAACAAACACTGAAGCTTTCTTT. Combining the CDR3 with reference TRBV29-1 and TRBJ1-1 gives the whole variable domain SAVISQKPSRDICQRGTSLTIQCQVDSQVTMMFWYRQQPGQSLTLIATANQGSEATYESGFVIDKFPISRPNLTFSTLTVSNMSPEDSSIYLCSGAQGTNTEAFFGQGTRLTVV.

This clone has only a few counts. The chain has TRBV28 and TRBJ1-6, with 8 bases that match TRBD1. The trim removed 5 bases at V and 11 bases at J, leaving 11 bases unmatched. The germline V gene encodes CDR1 MDHEN and CDR2 SYDVKM. The CDR3 spans 15 residues. CDR3 region: CASSPIQGAGPPLHF. CDR3 nucleotide sequence: TGTGCCAGCAGTCCTATCCAGGGGGCCGGTCCACCCCTCCACTTT.

The chain recombines TRBV7-2 with TRBJ2-5, with 7 nucleotides matching TRBD2. The germline CDR1 and CDR2 sequences are SGHTA and FQGNSA. J lost 1 base, V lost 5 bases, and 10 bases had no gene match. The CDR3 sequence is 16 residues long. The CDR3 sequence: CASSRGAGSLQETQYF. CDR3 DNA: TGTGCCAGCAGCCGGGGAGCGGGAAGTCTCCAAGAGACCCAGTACTTC.

Only a few counts were recorded for this clone. The CDR3 bases are TGTGCCAGCAGTTTAAAACCCTCCCCCGTCGCAGGGGGCCCGTCAGAAGAGCAGTTCTTC. Its protein is CASSLKPSPVAGGPSEEQFF. This chain joins TRBV27 and TRBJ2-1; 8 positions match TRBD1. The CDR3 is 20 amino acids. With 2 bases clipped from V and 10 bases from J, the junction kept 25 bases outside the gene matches. The germline V gene has CDR1 MNHEY and CDR2 SMNVEV (reference sequence).

This clone was counted once. V and J are TRBV7-6 and TRBJ2-3, with 14 nucleotides matching TRBD2. This CDR3 is 17 amino acids long. The ends lost 5 bases at V and 5 bases at J; junction bases unmatched: 9. Germline values: CDR1 SGHVS, CDR2 FNYEAQ. The CDR3 region has the DNA TGTGCCAGCAGCCCCCGGGGACTAGCGGGAGTTGGAGATACGCAGTATTTT. Protein product: CASSPRGLAGVGDTQYF.

The chain has TRBV6-2 or TRBV6-3 and TRBJ2-1; D remains ambiguous. The V and J ends lost 0 bases and 7 bases respectively, with 10 bases between them. CDR1 is MNHEY and CDR2 is SVGEGT in the germline V gene. This CDR3 is built from 14 residues. CDR3 in amino acids: CASSYSNPGNEQFF. CDR3 nucleotides: TGTGCCAGCAGTTACTCGAATCCCGGGAATGAGCAGTTCTTC.

The chain recombines TRBV4-2 with TRBJ2-2; 8 nucleotides agree with TRBD2. Germline V gene lookup returns CDR1 LGHNA and CDR2 YNFKEQ. The V and J ends lost 1 base and 4 bases, in that order; junction bases with no gene match: 5. This CDR3 region has 16 residues. The CDR3 loop is CASSQVSGGLTGELFF. DNA for the CDR3: TGTGCCAGCAGCCAAGTGAGCGGGGGCCTCACCGGGGAGCTGTTTTTT.

The V call is TRBV27, the J call TRBJ2-5, with TRBD1 as a possible D gene (6 bases). Germline lookup yields CDR1 MNHEY and CDR2 SMNVEV (reference sequence). The V end was cut by 5 bases, the J end by 5 bases, with 15 bases between. This CDR3 contains 14 residues. In DNA, the CDR3 is TGTGCCAGCAGTGACCAGGGGTCCGGGGAGACCCAGTACTTC. Protein sequence: CASSDQGSGETQYF.

The rearrangement uses TRBV10-3 and TRBJ1-6; D might be TRBD1 (5 bases). The CDR3 runs to 16 residues. Germline V lookup: CDR1 ENHRY, CDR2 SYGVKD. V lost 0 bases to trimming and J lost 8 bases, with 14 bases between them. The CDR3 bases are TGTGCCATCAGTGAGTCACCAGGGAAGAGGGATTCACCCCTCCACTTT. Translating gives CAISESPGKRDSPLHF.

The chain employs TRBV9 and TRBJ2-7; TRBD2 agrees at 7 bases. Trimming removed 0 bases from V and 3 bases from J; junction bases left unmatched: 6. Germline V CDR1 and CDR2: SGDLS, YYNGEE. The CDR3 is 15 residues long. The CDR3 here is CASSVGLAVDYEQYF. The CDR3, as DNA: TGTGCCAGCAGCGTAGGTCTAGCGGTTGACTACGAGCAGTACTTC. The complete variable domain, with remaining parts taken from reference TRBV9 and TRBJ2-7, reads DSGVTQTPKHLITATGQRVTLRCSPRSGDLSVYWYQQSLDQGLQFLIQYYNGEERAKGNILERFSAQQFPDLHSELNLSSLELGDSALYFCASSVGLAVDYEQYFGPGTRLTVT.

J is TRBJ2-1 and V is TRBV5-1; the D gene could be TRBD1 or TRBD2 (6 bases each). The ends were cut back, 4 bases at V and 13 bases at J, with 24 bases in the middle. There are 15 residues in the CDR3. Per the germline V gene, CDR1 is SGHRS and CDR2 is YFSETQ. Here the CDR3 DNA reads TGCGCCAGCAGCCGGGTGGGGGGCTCGATCGCCCGACAGTTCTTC. It encodes CASSRVGGSIARQFF.

This clone has only one observation. This rearrangement joins TRBV7-9 to TRBJ2-1, with a tentative D call TRBD2 (6 bases). The germline CDR1 and CDR2 sequences are SEHNR and FQNEAQ (reference sequence). V lost 3 bases to trimming and J lost 10 bases, with 13 bases between them. This CDR3 is 13 amino acids long. CDR3 DNA sequence: TGTGCCAGCAGCTTTAGACTAGGAGGCGAGCAGTTCTTC. This gives the protein CASSFRLGGEQFF. The full variable domain, in which reference TRBV7-9 and TRBJ2-1 provide the parts outside the CDR3, is DTGVSQNPRHKITKRGQNVTFRCDPISEHNRLYWYRQTLGQGPEFLTYFQNEAQLEKSRLLSDRFSAERPKGSFSTLEIQRTEQGDSAMYLCASSFRLGGEQFFGPGTRLTVL.

The rearrangement uses TRBV30 and TRBJ2-1; D remains ambiguous. The germline V gene encodes CDR1 GTSNPN and CDR2 SVGIG (reference sequence). The V and J ends lost 2 bases and 9 bases respectively, with 23 bases between them. This CDR3 region has 16 residues. The CDR3 nucleotides read TGTGCCTGGAGTAGGCTAGGCGCGTATACGTATGGTGAGCAGTTCTTC. This sequence encodes CAWSRLGAYTYGEQFF.

V is TRBV6-5 and J is TRBJ2-7, with a weak D call TRBD2 (5 bases). CDR3 length: 15 residues. Germline V gene lookup returns CDR1 MNHEY and CDR2 SVGAGI. The V end was cut by 7 bases, the J end by 4 bases, with 20 bases between. The CDR3 protein is CASTSRSGLGYEQYF. CDR3 sequence (DNA): TGTGCCAGCACCTCGAGGTCGGGGTTAGGGTACGAGCAGTACTTC.

The chain employs TRBV6-1 and TRBJ2-7; either TRBD1 or TRBD2 may fit D (6 bases each). The germline V gene has CDR1 MNHNS and CDR2 SASEGT. The CDR3 has 14 residues. Trimming took 3 bases from V and 4 from J, leaving 13 bases between them. In DNA form, the CDR3 reads TGTGCCAGCAGTGACCCAACAGGGAGGTACGAGCAGTACTTC. It encodes CASSDPTGRYEQYF.

CDR3 sequence (DNA): TGTGCTAGTGGTCTCACCATGGCCGGCCCGCAAGAGACCCAGTACTTC. Protein product: CASGLTMAGPQETQYF. V is TRBV12-5 and J is TRBJ2-5; D remains ambiguous. CDR3 length: 16 amino acids. Trimming left V 5 bases short and J 2 bases short, with 18 bases between. Looked up from germline, CDR1 is LGHNT and CDR2 is FRNRAP.

This rearrangement joins TRBV7-2 to TRBJ2-1; D gene ambiguous. CDR1 is SGHTA and CDR2 is FQGNSA in the germline V gene. Trimming took 2 bases from V and 0 from J, leaving 17 bases between them. The CDR3 length is 18 residues. The CDR3 sequence: CASSLMIARKISYNEQFF. The CDR3 nucleotides read TGTGCCAGCAGCTTAATGATAGCCCGGAAAATCTCCTACAATGAGCAGTTCTTC.

The V call is TRBV15, the J call TRBJ2-7; 8 nucleotides agree with TRBD1. The germline V gene encodes CDR1 LNHNV and CDR2 YYDKDF (reference sequence). Unmatched junction bases numbered 1, after V lost 3 bases and J lost 6 bases. The CDR3 is 12 amino acids. In DNA, the CDR3 is TGTGCCACCAGCAGCAGGGGGCTCGAGCAGTACTTC. Its translation: CATSSRGLEQYF.

The rearrangement uses TRBV10-3 and TRBJ1-1; the match to TRBD1 covers 8 bases. Looked up from germline, CDR1 is ENHRY and CDR2 is SYGVKD. The CDR3 totals 14 residues. V trimming: 6 bases; J trimming: 6 bases; junction bases outside the gene matches: 9. In nucleotides, the CDR3 is TGTGCCATCAGGGACAGGGTGGGGGTCCCTGAAGCTTTCTTT. This translates into CAIRDRVGVPEAFF.

V is TRBV2 and J is TRBJ2-3; a possible D gene is TRBD1 (5 bases). Germline loops: CDR1 SNHLY, CDR2 FYNNEI. Trimming shortened V by 6 bases and J by 6 bases, and 13 bases separated the two germline ends. There are 13 residues in the CDR3. CDR3 region: CASSPQGFDTQYF. The CDR3 bases are TGTGCCAGCAGCCCCCAGGGTTTCGATACGCAGTATTTT.

V gene TRBV10-3 combines with J gene TRBJ2-1, with 9 bases lining up with TRBD1. The CDR3 sequence is 13 residues long. Germline CDR1 and CDR2: ENHRY and SYGVKD. V lost 8 bases, J lost 7 bases, and 6 bases stayed unmatched. The CDR3, as DNA: TGTGCCATCTGCAGGACAGGGGAGAATGAGCAGTTCTTC. It is translated as CAICRTGENEQFF.

The rearrangement links TRBV6-2 or TRBV6-3 to TRBJ2-7; D call uncertain. The CDR3 covers 14 residues. The germline CDR1 and CDR2 sequences are MNHEY and SVGEGT. V lost 2 bases and J lost 7, with 15 bases in between. The CDR3 coding sequence is TGTGCCAGCAGTTACCCAACCTCAAGCCGGGAGCAGTACTTC. This encodes CASSYPTSSREQYF.

This clone appeared once. The chain joins TRBV3-1 (or the pseudogene TRBV3-2) to TRBJ2-7; D is possibly TRBD1 (6 bases). Germline CDR1 reads LGHDT; CDR2 reads YNNKEL (reference sequence). V lost 4 bases and J 2 bases, leaving 15 bases between the germline ends. CDR3 length: 15 residues. The CDR3 sequence: CASSPEGQWTYEQYF. The CDR3 DNA sequence: TGTGCCAGCAGCCCCGAAGGACAGTGGACCTACGAGCAGTACTTC.